This TCR beta chain originates from a study of T-cell memory formation after mild COVID-19. Study findings and constraints: Second-wave clones with a day 37 peak had unconfirmed SARS-CoV-2 specificity.

The CDR3 runs to 15 residues. Trimming cost V 2 bases and J 3 bases; bases outside gene matches: 6. Germline V gene lookup returns CDR1 MNHNS and CDR2 SASEGT. One entry per CDR3 protein, called by TCRdb with MiXCR from the 5' RACE reads. Of a few hundred thousand distinct CDR3 sequences in the sample, 20% to 25% were seen once. With respect to this clonotype: What it binds is not known.

The source material was PBMCs or a T cell subset sorted from them (not recorded which). The chain uses TRBV6-1 and TRBJ2-7; 8 bases are shared with TRBD2. This sequence was found in an adult woman who had mild COVID-19 (a few samples of this study predate the infection). Cell type and time point are not known. For the CDR3, the DNA is TGTGCCAGCAGTGAAACCGGGACTAGAGGCTACGAGCAGTACTTC. It translates to CASSETGTRGYEQYF.